This TCR beta chain was documented in a study of OX40 agonist ivuxolimab in advanced cancers. Study-level background: Each dose-escalation patient presented with hepatocellular carcinoma, melanoma, renal cell or head and neck cancer. Findings and limits, study-wide: Near-lowest levels of clonal expansion characterized partial responders at 0.1-3.0 mg/kg. Clonal expansion was seen in CD4+ and CD8+ blood T cells by week 6 at 0.1 to 3.0 mg/kg.

As concerns this clone: Antigen specificity is unknown.

The ends were cut back, 5 bases at V and 3 bases at J, with 13 bases in the middle. Germline CDR1 reads SGHRS; CDR2 reads YFSETQ. CDR3 length equals 14 residues. The assay was immunoSEQ multiplex PCR, and TCRdb's table has in-frame clones only and misses some. In the table there are 60,000 to 95,000 clones, under 95% of which are singletons. V is TRBV5-1 and J is TRBJ2-3; D possibly matches TRBD1 or TRBD2 (5 bases each). This TCR was recovered from an adult with an advanced solid tumor such as melanoma, head and neck, liver or kidney cancer. The sample consisted of CD4+ or CD8+ T cells sorted from blood, taken in a trial of the OX40 agonist ivuxolimab. The CDR3 sequence: CASRSEGLTDTQYF. The CDR3 nucleotides are TGCGCCAGCAGATCCGAGGGGCTGACAGATACGCAGTATTTT.